These 17 T cell receptor beta chains share one sample of origin, sequenced in a study of shared clonotypes between healthy human individuals. Sequencing used immunoSEQ multiplex PCR; TCRdb keeps in-frame clones, though not all of them. The sample comprises under 1,900,000 clones, approximately 98.5% of which are singletons, and 0.36% rests with the top ten. Material: naive CD4+ T cells sorted from blood. Regarding subset: CD45RA+ positively selected. These receptors were collected from a man aged 30 to 39 in good health.

The chain employs TRBV6-1 and TRBJ1-5; tentative D call: TRBD1 (6 bases). CDR3 length: 15 amino acids. Germline V gene data show CDR1 as MNHNS and CDR2 as SASEGT. Trimming took 0 bases from V and 7 from J, leaving 13 bases between them. The CDR3, as DNA: TGTGCCAGCAGTGAAGCTGGAGGAGGGGGACAGCCCCAGCATTTT. Translated, it gives CASSEAGGGGQPQHF.

The V gene is TRBV30, the J gene TRBJ1-2; D is perhaps TRBD1 (5 bases). Trimming pared 4 bases from V and 1 base from J, leaving 13 bases between. The germline CDR1 and CDR2 sequences are GTSNPN and SVGIG (reference sequence). The CDR3 extends over 14 amino acids. The CDR3 bases are TGTGCCTGGATGAAAAGGGGATTTAACTATGGCTACACCTTC. Protein: CAWMKRGFNYGYTF.

The chain recombines TRBV25-1 with TRBJ2-3, with D unclear. Germline CDR1 MGHDK, CDR2 SYGVNS. Trimming took off 7 bases at V and 0 bases at J, with 2 bases between the two ends. The CDR3 runs to 11 residues. CDR3 amino acids: CASTSTDTQYF. For the CDR3, the DNA is TGTGCCAGCACAAGCACAGATACGCAGTATTTT. Full variable domain (missing parts from reference TRBV25-1 and TRBJ2-3): EADIYQTPRYLVIGTGKKITLECSQTMGHDKMYWYQQDPGMELHLIHYSYGVNSTEKGDLSSESTVSRIRTEHFPLTLESARPSHTSQYLCASTSTDTQYFGPGTRLTVL.

The CDR3 bases are TGTGCCACCTTACGGACAGGGTGGCACACTGAAGCTTTCTTT. This gives the protein CATLRTGWHTEAFF. V usage is TRBV19 and J usage is TRBJ1-1; 8 nucleotides line up with TRBD1. This CDR3 spans 14 amino acids. Germline CDR1 and CDR2: LNHDA and SQIVND (reference sequence). The V and J ends lost 10 bases and 3 bases, in that order; junction bases with no gene match: 10. The variable domain in full, completed from reference TRBV19 and TRBJ1-1, reads DGGITQSPKYLFRKEGQNVTLSCEQNLNHDAMYWYRQDPGQGLRLIYYSQIVNDFQKGDIAEGYSVSREKKESFPLTVTSAQKNPTAFYLCATLRTGWHTEAFFGQGTRLTVV.

The rearrangement uses TRBV10-1 and TRBJ1-4; D is possibly TRBD1 (5 bases). Germline V gene data show CDR1 as WNHNN and CDR2 as SYGVQD (reference sequence). Between the trimmed V and J ends, which lost 3 bases and 2 bases, there was a span of 10 bases. CDR3 size: 15 residues. CDR3 bases: TGCGCCAGCAGTGATGGGACGAAGACTAATGAAAAACTGTTTTTT. This encodes CASSDGTKTNEKLFF.

This rearrangement joins TRBV11-2 to TRBJ2-2, with 12 bases identical to TRBD2. The CDR3 is made up of 16 amino acids. CDR1 and CDR2 (germline): SGHAT, FQNNGV. The V gene end was trimmed by 3 bases and the J gene end by 7 bases; junction bases not matched to a gene: 6. CDR3 sequence (DNA): TGTGCCAGCAGCTTCTCGACTAGCGGGAGTCACGGGGAGCTGTTTTTT. The encoded protein is CASSFSTSGSHGELFF. The entire variable domain, with the rest obtained from reference TRBV11-2 and TRBJ2-2, is as follows: EAGVAQSPRYKIIEKRQSVAFWCNPISGHATLYWYQQILGQGPKLLIQFQNNGVVDDSQLPKDRFSAERLKGVDSTLKIQPAKLEDSAVYLCASSFSTSGSHGELFFGEGSRLTVL.

This clone was seen more than once but under ten times. In the same sample, other DNA sequences code for this CDR3. The chain employs TRBV5-1 and TRBJ2-1, with TRBD2 matching 10 bases. The CDR3 loop spans 15 amino acids. CDR1 is SGHRS and CDR2 is YFSETQ in the germline V gene. The J segment lost 3 bases and the V segment lost 0 bases, leaving 0 bases of the junction unmatched. CDR3 nucleotides: TGCGCCAGCAGCTTGGTAGCGGGAGGCTACAATGAGCAGTTCTTC. Encoded protein: CASSLVAGGYNEQFF. Complete variable domain (other parts from reference TRBV5-1 and TRBJ2-1): KAGVTQTPRYLIKTRGQQVTLSCSPISGHRSVSWYQQTPGQGLQFLFEYFSETQRNKGNFPGRFSGRQFSNSRSEMNVSTLELGDSALYLCASSLVAGGYNEQFFGPGTRLTVL.

The rearrangement links TRBV6-1 to TRBJ2-7, with D possibly TRBD2 on 6 matching bases. Germline CDR1 is MNHNS and CDR2 is SASEGT. Trimming left V 8 bases short and J 0 bases short, with 8 bases between. The CDR3 consists of 12 residues. CDR3 residues: CASGGSSYEQYF. The DNA for the CDR3 is TGTGCCAGCGGGGGGTCCTCCTACGAGCAGTACTTC.

On this clone: Other nucleotide sequences in the sample specify the same CDR3. The CDR3 sequence: CASSVAGGREQFF. In DNA, the CDR3 is TGTGCCAGCAGCGTAGCGGGAGGTCGTGAGCAGTTCTTC. The rearrangement joins TRBV9 to TRBJ2-1, with TRBD2 matching over 7 bases. The trim removed 0 bases at V and 9 bases at J, leaving 3 bases unmatched. Germline loops: CDR1 SGDLS, CDR2 YYNGEE. The CDR3 is made up of 13 amino acids.

The rearrangement links TRBV7-4 to TRBJ1-3, with D hard to call. The CDR3 length is 17 residues. Per germline, CDR1 SGHVT and CDR2 SQSDAQ. V lost 3 bases to trimming and J lost 1 base, with 16 bases between them. The CDR3 DNA sequence: TGTGCCAGCAGCTTCCCTGTACATCTTGGTTCTGGAAACACCATATATTTT. Its translation: CASSFPVHLGSGNTIYF.

This clone came up once. Other nucleotide sequences in the sample specify the same CDR3. This chain joins TRBV25-1 and TRBJ2-7; no clear D gene. The CDR3 has 12 amino acids. Per the germline V gene, CDR1 is MGHDK and CDR2 is SYGVNS. Between the trimmed V and J ends, which lost 2 bases and 3 bases, there was a span of 5 bases. The CDR3 bases are TGTGCCAGCAGTGAACTGGGCTACGAGCAGTACTTC. It yields the protein CASSELGYEQYF.

The genes are TRBV7-9 and TRBJ1-5; D might be TRBD1 (6 bases). The V end was cut by 5 bases, the J end by 3 bases, with 11 bases between. CDR3 length: 14 residues. CDR1 and CDR2 from the germline V gene are SEHNR and FQNEAQ (reference sequence). The CDR3 sequence: CASSPGAVNQPQHF. DNA for the CDR3: TGTGCCAGCAGCCCAGGGGCGGTCAATCAGCCCCAGCATTTT.

J is TRBJ1-3 and V is TRBV5-4; D unresolved. The CDR3 loop spans 17 amino acids. The V end lost 0 bases, the J end lost 1 base, and 14 bases lay between the germline ends. CDR1 SGHNT and CDR2 YYREEE come from the germline V gene (reference sequence). The DNA for the CDR3 is TGTGCCAGCAGCTTGGTTGGAGGGCAGCTATCTGGAAACACCATATATTTT. Translation: CASSLVGGQLSGNTIYF.

This chain links TRBV6-5 with TRBJ2-7, with D uncertain. V lost 8 bases to trimming and J lost 0 bases, with 14 bases between them. There are 14 residues in the CDR3. Germline V gene data show CDR1 as MNHEY and CDR2 as SVGAGI. This CDR3 reads CASRTTPSSYEQYF. In DNA form, the CDR3 reads TGTGCCAGCCGTACGACCCCGAGCTCCTACGAGCAGTACTTC.

The chain combines TRBV5-1 with TRBJ2-1; 11 bases map to TRBD1. The germline V gene has CDR1 SGHRS and CDR2 YFSETQ. V lost 3 bases, J lost 1 base, and 6 bases stayed unmatched. CDR3 length equals 17 residues. CDR3 residues: CASSSRTGGFSYNEQFF. The CDR3 coding sequence is TGCGCCAGCAGCTCCAGGACAGGGGGCTTTTCCTACAATGAGCAGTTCTTC.

This chain joins TRBV7-2 and TRBJ2-3; 12 bases agree with TRBD2. V lost 5 bases, J lost 4 bases, and 7 bases stayed unmatched. This CDR3 is 16 amino acids long. Germline lookup yields CDR1 SGHTA and CDR2 FQGNSA. The CDR3 reads CASSPHRLAGADTQYF. The CDR3 DNA reads TGTGCCAGCAGCCCCCATCGACTAGCGGGAGCAGATACGCAGTATTTT.

The V gene is TRBV19, the J gene TRBJ2-5; D not resolved. Germline CDR1 is LNHDA and CDR2 is SQIVND (reference sequence). The V end lost 4 bases, the J end lost 2 bases, and 11 bases lay between the germline ends. CDR3 length: 14 amino acids. The CDR3 DNA sequence: TGTGCCAGTAGTACCACACAGATACAAGAGACCCAGTACTTC. Translation: CASSTTQIQETQYF.